The rows below give T cell receptor beta chains drawn from one sample of a study of cytomegalovirus exposure and HLA in healthy donors. Libraries were prepared by immunoSEQ multiplex PCR; TCRdb keeps only in-frame clonotypes and omits some of them. The table records 80,000 to 130,000 clones, approximately 73% of them present only once. Input material: PBMCs. These receptors originate from a woman between 50 and 59 years old in good health and CMV-seropositive. CDR3s include the opening cysteine and the closing phenylalanine or tryptophan. D genes are given only for firm matches. Size is stated for part of the rows, as once, few or many counts, or as a class when the clone is expanded.

J | V | size | D | CDR3 | DNA
TRBJ2-5 | TRBV30 | - | TRBD2 | CAWIPGWGGETQYF | TGTGCCTGGATCCCGGGTTGGGGAGGGGAGACCCAGTACTTC
TRBJ2-7 | TRBV30 | few | - | CAWIGLESYEQYF | TGTGCCTGGATTGGTCTAGAGTCCTACGAGCAGTACTTC
TRBJ2-5 | TRBV7-9 | - | - | CASSSELPRETQYF | TGTGCCAGCAGCTCCGAGCTCCCCCGGGAGACCCAGTACTTC
TRBJ2-1 | TRBV2 | - | - | CASSGLEEVNEQFF | TGTGCCAGCAGTGGTCTAGAGGAGGTCAATGAGCAGTTCTTC
TRBJ2-7 | TRBV18 | - | TRBD1 | CASSPAGQGRYEQYF | TGTGCCAGCTCACCAGCGGGACAGGGACGCTACGAGCAGTACTTC
TRBJ2-1 | TRBV5-1 | - | TRBD1 | CASSWAGTDNEQFF | TGCGCCAGCAGCTGGGCAGGGACAGACAATGAGCAGTTCTTC
TRBJ2-1 | TRBV14 | - | TRBD2 | CASSQEGLAGNNEQFF | TGTGCCAGCAGCCAAGAAGGACTAGCGGGGAACAATGAGCAGTTCTTC
TRBJ1-5 | TRBV30 | - | - | CAWKGQGNQPQHF | TGTGCCTGGAAGGGCCAGGGTAATCAGCCCCAGCATTTT
TRBJ1-2 | TRBV5-4 | few | - | CASSSDTGYTF | TGTGCCAGCAGCTCGGACACTGGCTACACCTTC
TRBJ2-3 | TRBV10-1 | - | - | CASSGHRESDTQYF | TGCGCCAGCAGTGGGCACAGGGAATCAGATACGCAGTATTTT
TRBJ1-5 | TRBV19 | - | - | CASSTPTQQPQHF | TGTGCCAGTAGTACCCCTACACAGCAGCCCCAGCATTTT
TRBJ2-1 | TRBV5-1 | - | - | CASSLAGLPNNEQFF | TGCGCCAGCAGCTTGGCGGGACTTCCGAACAATGAGCAGTTCTTC
TRBJ1-2 | TRBV27 | - | TRBD1 | CASRTGGYGYTF | TGTGCCAGCAGGACAGGGGGCTATGGCTACACCTTC
TRBJ1-5 | TRBV6-1 | - | - | CASSEVGGNSNQPQHF | TGTGCCAGCAGTGAAGTGGGGGGAAATAGCAATCAGCCCCAGCATTTT
TRBJ1-1 | TRBV10-3 | - | - | CAIRSDSLNTEAFF | TGTGCCATCAGATCGGACAGCTTGAACACTGAAGCTTTCTTT
TRBJ1-5 | TRBV6-1 | - | TRBD1 | CASSPPWTGNQPQHF | TGTGCCAGCAGCCCGCCCTGGACAGGGAATCAGCCCCAGCATTTT
TRBJ2-2 | TRBV9 | - | TRBD2 | CASSSTSGAEAGELFF | TGTGCCAGCAGCTCAACTAGCGGGGCGGAGGCCGGGGAGCTGTTTTTT
TRBJ2-3 | TRBV29-1 | - | TRBD2 | CSARIGLAGGLTSTDTQYF | TGCAGCGCCAGGATAGGACTAGCGGGGGGGTTGACTAGCACAGATACGCAGTATTTT
TRBJ1-1 | TRBV4-1 | - | - | CASSQDQGLGRGNTEAFF | TGCGCCAGCAGCCAAGATCAGGGCCTCGGAAGGGGGAACACTGAAGCTTTCTTT
TRBJ2-6 | TRBV7-9 | - | TRBD1 | CASAHRGPGANVLTF | TGTGCCAGCGCCCACAGGGGCCCTGGGGCCAACGTCCTGACTTTC
TRBJ2-1 | TRBV6-1 | - | - | CASRRLDDNEQFF | TGTGCCAGCAGGAGACTAGATGACAATGAGCAGTTCTTC
TRBJ1-2 | TRBV30 | - | - | CAWSTGFGYGYTF | TGTGCCTGGAGTACGGGTTTCGGCTATGGCTACACCTTC